Below are 17 T cell receptor beta chains sequenced from a single sample in a study of T cell repertoires in cytomegalovirus infection. TCRdb re-analysed the reads in MiXCR, keeping a single row per CDR3 protein. The table shows over 250,000 distinct CDR3 sequences, with about 25% occurring only once. Material: PBMCs. Source of these receptors: a human donor in good health (CMV status not recorded). Some clones in this sample may be carry-over from other donors' samples.

The V and J genes are TRBV5-1 and TRBJ1-4, with D uncertain. V lost 0 bases and J lost 5, with 11 bases in between. Germline V gene sequence: CDR1 SGHRS, CDR2 YFSETQ. The CDR3 length is 15 residues. In nucleotides, the CDR3 is TGCGCCAGCAGCTTGGATGGACGGCCCAATGAAAAACTGTTTTTT. This translates into CASSLDGRPNEKLFF.

The gene calls are TRBV29-1 and TRBJ2-7; TRBD2 matches at 7 bases. Germline loops: CDR1 SQVTM, CDR2 ANQGSEA. The CDR3 runs to 14 residues. Trimming removed 6 bases from V and 0 bases from J; junction bases left unmatched: 8. CDR3 sequence: CSVRTGGRSYEQYF. The CDR3 DNA reads TGCAGCGTCAGGACGGGAGGCCGCTCCTACGAGCAGTACTTC.

In the case of this clonotype: This sequence may be a read error, since a much larger clone differs from it by one base. As the CDR3 is not closed by the conserved phenylalanine or tryptophan, this likely results from a read error. The V and J genes are TRBV7-2 and TRBJ2-3; no reliable D call. CDR3 length equals 17 residues. Germline V gene sequence: CDR1 SGHTA, CDR2 FQGNSA. Deletions cut 1 base from V and 0 bases from J, with 14 bases between. CDR3 protein: CASSLVSGVASTDTQYV. In DNA, the CDR3 is TGTGCCAGCAGCTTAGTTTCGGGTGTCGCTAGCACAGATACGCAGTATGTT.

This clonotype occurred once. Without the conserved terminal phenylalanine or tryptophan, this CDR3 likely stems from a read error. The chain couples TRBV2 to TRBJ1-2, with D tentatively TRBD1 (6 bases). Germline V lookup: CDR1 SNHLY, CDR2 FYNNEI. This CDR3 is 15 amino acids long. V dropped 2 bases and J dropped 2 bases, with 12 bases sitting between them. CDR3 residues: CASSERQGWNYGYTL. For the CDR3, the DNA is TGTGCCAGCAGTGAAAGGCAGGGGTGGAACTATGGCTACACCTTA.

The chain has TRBV9 and TRBJ2-1, with unresolved D. Germline V gene lookup returns CDR1 SGDLS and CDR2 YYNGEE. The length of the CDR3 is 12 residues. With 4 bases removed from V and 9 bases from J, the gap between germline ends came to 11 bases. Here the CDR3 DNA reads TGTGCCAGCAGCCCCCGCGGATTTGAGCAGTTCTTC. As protein: CASSPRGFEQFF.

This clonotype was observed at least ten times. The gene calls are TRBV7-6 and TRBJ2-7, with a weak D call TRBD1 (6 bases). Per the germline V gene, CDR1 is SGHVS and CDR2 is FNYEAQ. There are 15 residues in the CDR3. The V end was cut by 6 bases, the J end by 3 bases, with 18 bases between. CDR3 DNA: TGTGCCAGCAGGCTCAGGGCAACAGGGCTCTACGAGCAGTACTTC. As protein: CASRLRATGLYEQYF.

The V and J genes are TRBV6-2 or TRBV6-3 and TRBJ2-5; D is ambiguous. The germline gives CDR1 MNHEY, CDR2 SVGEGT. V lost 2 bases and J lost 0, with 10 bases in between. The CDR3 loop spans 15 amino acids. In DNA, the CDR3 is TGTGCCAGCAGTTACCGCCCACTTAACCAAGAGACCCAGTACTTC. Its translation is CASSYRPLNQETQYF.

The chain employs TRBV28 and TRBJ1-2; 12 nucleotides agree with TRBD1. The germline gives CDR1 MDHEN, CDR2 SYDVKM. With 5 bases clipped from V and 1 base from J, the junction kept 11 bases outside the gene matches. The CDR3 totals 18 residues. In DNA form, the CDR3 reads TGTGCCAGCAGTATAGTCGGGACAGGGGGCCCCCTTAACTATGGCTACACCTTC. Translation: CASSIVGTGGPLNYGYTF.

The CDR3 loop reads CSVKRGPQETQYF. The CDR3 DNA sequence: TGCAGTGTAAAGCGGGGGCCTCAAGAGACCCAGTACTTC. This chain uses TRBV20-1 with TRBJ2-5; TRBD2 matches at 8 bases. The CDR3 has 13 amino acids. V dropped 7 bases and J dropped 2; count of bases not matched to a gene: 6. Per the germline V gene, CDR1 is DFQATT and CDR2 is SNEGSKA (reference sequence).

This clonotype has at least ten counts. The chain joins TRBV7-2 to TRBJ1-1; tentatively, D is TRBD1 (5 bases). The CDR3 has 13 residues. CDR1 and CDR2 from the germline V gene are SGHTA and FQGNSA. V lost 5 bases and J 1 base, leaving 8 bases between the germline ends. The CDR3 DNA reads TGTGCCAGCAGCACAGACAGGAACACTGAAGCTTTCTTT. It codes for CASSTDRNTEAFF.

The chain has TRBV5-4 and TRBJ1-2, with TRBD1 matching 7 bases. After removal of 5 bases from V and 4 bases from J, the junction contained 17 bases not matched to a gene. There are 17 residues in the CDR3. The germline V gene has CDR1 SGHNT and CDR2 YYREEE (reference sequence). The CDR3 region is CASRPKAGTVLSYGYTF. The CDR3 DNA reads TGTGCCAGCAGGCCGAAAGCCGGGACAGTGCTTTCCTATGGCTACACCTTC.

The chain recombines TRBV29-1 with TRBJ1-2; D not resolved. Trimming stripped 3 bases from V and 6 bases from J, with 8 bases between. Germline assignment: CDR1 SQVTM and CDR2 ANQGSEA. The CDR3 covers 11 residues. CDR3 in DNA: TGCAGCGTTGATGCAGTTCATGGCTACACCTTC. It encodes CSVDAVHGYTF.

This clonotype was detected many times. The CDR3 region is CSVGDPQGGSSYNEQFF. The CDR3 DNA is TGCAGCGTTGGGGACCCACAGGGAGGCAGCTCCTACAATGAGCAGTTCTTC. The chain combines TRBV29-1 with TRBJ2-1; the D gene could be TRBD1 or TRBD2 (6 bases each). The CDR3 extends over 17 amino acids. The V end was cut by 4 bases, the J end by 0 bases, with 19 bases between. CDR1 SQVTM and CDR2 ANQGSEA come from the germline V gene.

This chain connects TRBV5-6 to TRBJ1-3; no clear D. This CDR3 contains 13 residues. Germline V gives CDR1 SGHDT, CDR2 YYEEEE. The ends were cut back, 7 bases at V and 3 bases at J, with 11 bases in the middle. CDR3 in amino acids: CASQPRFGNTIYF. CDR3 DNA sequence: TGTGCCAGCCAGCCTAGGTTTGGAAACACCATATATTTT.

The J gene is TRBJ1-3, the V gene TRBV19; TRBD1 agrees at 12 bases. In germline, CDR1 is LNHDA, CDR2 SQIVND (reference sequence). Unmatched junction bases numbered 8, after V lost 7 bases and J lost 1 base. The CDR3 runs 17 residues. CDR3 protein: CASIPPGQGASGNTIYF. The CDR3 coding sequence is TGTGCCAGTATCCCTCCGGGACAGGGGGCATCTGGAAACACCATATATTTT.

The V call is TRBV29-1, the J call TRBJ2-3; 7 positions match TRBD1. V shed 4 bases and J 3 bases; nucleotides not matched to a gene: 7. There are 14 residues in the CDR3. CDR1 SQVTM and CDR2 ANQGSEA come from the germline V gene. For the CDR3, the DNA is TGCAGCGTTGCTAAACAGGGGCGGACAGATACGCAGTATTTT. Residues: CSVAKQGRTDTQYF.

This clonotype was counted at least ten times. This rearrangement joins TRBV7-2 to TRBJ1-2; possible D gene TRBD1, 5 bases. With 5 bases removed from V and 10 bases from J, the gap between germline ends came to 14 bases. This CDR3 has 12 amino acids. In germline, CDR1 is SGHTA, CDR2 FQGNSA. CDR3 sequence (DNA): TGTGCCAGCAGCACACCGGGGGTGGACTACACCTTC. This sequence encodes CASSTPGVDYTF.